The following is a T cell receptor (beta chain) sequence with its context. No antigen is known for it. This sample was included in a study of early stage breast cancer tumors. Study-level points and caveats: Functional markers like CD4, CD8 and FOXP3 were missed in bulk sequencing.

Some clones are missing from TCRdb's copy, which holds only in-frame ones; the method was immunoSEQ multiplex PCR. The table includes almost 55,000 clones, around 90% detected once. Germline assignment: CDR1 SGHTA and CDR2 FQGNSA. The CDR3 is 15 amino acids. The V end lost 5 bases, the J end lost 0 bases, and 13 bases lay between the germline ends. This sequence was found in a person aged 70 to 79 with breast cancer. The chain recombines TRBV7-2 with TRBJ2-5; the D gene is possibly TRBD2 (5 bases). Sequenced input: blood. CDR3 nucleotides: TGTGCCAGCAGCCCCCGTCTAGCAAACCAAGAGACCCAGTACTTC. Its protein product is CASSPRLANQETQYF.